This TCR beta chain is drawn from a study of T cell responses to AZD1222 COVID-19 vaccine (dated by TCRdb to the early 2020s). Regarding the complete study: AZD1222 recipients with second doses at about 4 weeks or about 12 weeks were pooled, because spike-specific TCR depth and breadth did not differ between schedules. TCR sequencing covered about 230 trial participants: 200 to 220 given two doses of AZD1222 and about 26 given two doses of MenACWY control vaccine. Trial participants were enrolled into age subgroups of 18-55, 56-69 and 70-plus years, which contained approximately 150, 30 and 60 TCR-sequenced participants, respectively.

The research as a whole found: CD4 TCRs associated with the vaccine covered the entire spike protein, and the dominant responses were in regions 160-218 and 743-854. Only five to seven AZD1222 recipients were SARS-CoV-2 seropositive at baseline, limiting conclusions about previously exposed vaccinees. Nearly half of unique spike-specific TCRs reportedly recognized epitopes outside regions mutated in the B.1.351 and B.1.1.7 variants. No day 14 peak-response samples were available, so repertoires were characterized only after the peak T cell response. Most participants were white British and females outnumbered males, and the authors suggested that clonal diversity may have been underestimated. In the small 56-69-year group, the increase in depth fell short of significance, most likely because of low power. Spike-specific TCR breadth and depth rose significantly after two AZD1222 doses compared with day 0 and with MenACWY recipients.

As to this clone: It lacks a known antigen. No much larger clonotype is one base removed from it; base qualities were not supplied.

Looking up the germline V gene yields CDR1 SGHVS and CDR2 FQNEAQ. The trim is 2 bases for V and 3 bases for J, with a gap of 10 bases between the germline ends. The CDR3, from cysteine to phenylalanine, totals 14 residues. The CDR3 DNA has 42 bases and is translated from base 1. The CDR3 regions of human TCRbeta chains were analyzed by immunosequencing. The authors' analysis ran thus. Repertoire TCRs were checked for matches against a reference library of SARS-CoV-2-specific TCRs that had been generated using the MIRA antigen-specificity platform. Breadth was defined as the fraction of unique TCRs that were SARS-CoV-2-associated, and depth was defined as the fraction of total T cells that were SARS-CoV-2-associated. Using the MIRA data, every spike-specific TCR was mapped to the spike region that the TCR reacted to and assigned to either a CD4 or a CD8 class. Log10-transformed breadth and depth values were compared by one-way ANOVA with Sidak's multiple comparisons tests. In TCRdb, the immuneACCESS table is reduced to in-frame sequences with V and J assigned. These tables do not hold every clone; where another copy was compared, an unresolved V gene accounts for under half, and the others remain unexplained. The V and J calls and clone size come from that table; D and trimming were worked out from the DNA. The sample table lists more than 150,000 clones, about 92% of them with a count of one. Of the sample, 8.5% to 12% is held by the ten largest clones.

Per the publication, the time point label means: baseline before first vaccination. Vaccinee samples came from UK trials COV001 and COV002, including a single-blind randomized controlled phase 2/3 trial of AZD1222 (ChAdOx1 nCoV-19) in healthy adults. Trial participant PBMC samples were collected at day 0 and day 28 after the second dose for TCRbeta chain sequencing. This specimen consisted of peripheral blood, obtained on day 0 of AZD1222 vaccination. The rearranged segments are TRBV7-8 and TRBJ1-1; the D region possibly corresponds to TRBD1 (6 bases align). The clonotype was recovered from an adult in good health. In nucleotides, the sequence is TGTGCCAGCAGCTTATTAGGGGGTGACACTGAAGCTTTCTTT. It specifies CASSLLGGDTEAFF.